This TCR beta chain emerged from a study of cytomegalovirus exposure and HLA in healthy donors. General observations from the study: Earlier analysis yielded a pattern in which most TCR beta V segments were productive about 87% or about 30% of the time. As was reported, the classifier diagnosed cytomegalovirus status with high specificity and sensitivity.

In this sample, this clone turned up a few times. Its antigen is unknown. The junction had 12 bases not matched to a gene; V was cut back by 9 bases and J by 6 bases. Looked up from germline, CDR1 is SGHNT and CDR2 is YYREEE (reference sequence). This CDR3 contains 16 residues. 13 Jbeta primers and 60 Vbeta primers were used for the PCR. Sequencing used immunoSEQ multiplex PCR; TCRdb keeps in-frame clones, though not all of them. The table has some 180,000 clones, roughly a tenth seen once. The sequencing sample was made of PBMCs. The chain joins TRBV5-4 to TRBJ2-2; TRBD2 matches 12 bases. The receptor was derived from a woman aged 30 to 39 in good health and CMV-seropositive. The CDR3 region has the DNA TGTGCCACCCAATCCGGGACTAGCGGGTGGGCCGGGGAGCTGTTTTTT. It is translated as CATQSGTSGWAGELFF.